The rows below give T cell receptor beta chains drawn from one sample of a study of cytomegalovirus exposure and HLA in healthy donors. TCRdb keeps only in-frame clones here, not all; method: immunoSEQ multiplex PCR. The data hold 150,000 to 200,000 clones, with 76% observed a single time. The material sequenced was PBMCs. The receptors were sampled from a male donor in good health and CMV-seronegative. Each CDR3 is given with its conserved first and last residue. The D gene is left open where the match is weak. Not all rows give a size; the values are once, few, many and, for expanded clones, a class.

D | size | J | V | CDR3 | DNA
TRBD2 | - | TRBJ2-7 | TRBV19 | CASSISSGGHYEQYF | TGTGCCAGTAGTATATCTAGCGGGGGCCATTACGAGCAGTACTTC
- | few | TRBJ2-1 | TRBV29-1 | CSVEGQGWNEQFF | TGCAGCGTTGAAGGGCAGGGGTGGAATGAGCAGTTCTTC
TRBD1 | - | TRBJ2-7 | TRBV19 | CASSPSTGYSYEQYF | TGTGCCAGTAGTCCTTCGACAGGGTACTCCTACGAGCAGTACTTC
- | - | TRBJ2-7 | TRBV7-2 | CASSWGLAEQYF | TGTGCCAGCAGCTGGGGGCTCGCCGAGCAGTACTTC
- | - | TRBJ1-2 | TRBV28 | CASRTVFYGYTF | TGTGCCAGCAGGACAGTCTTCTATGGCTACACCTTC
- | - | TRBJ1-5 | TRBV7-9 | CASSLGAGGQPQHF | TGTGCCAGCAGCTTAGGGGCCGGGGGTCAGCCCCAGCATTTT
- | - | TRBJ2-7 | TRBV19 | CASSFEKGYYEQYF | TGTGCCAGTAGCTTCGAAAAAGGATACTACGAGCAGTACTTC
TRBD1 | few | TRBJ1-1 | TRBV28 | CASSWDRRNTEAFF | TGTGCCAGCAGTTGGGACAGGCGGAACACTGAAGCTTTCTTT
TRBD2 | - | TRBJ2-3 | TRBV4-3 | CASSKSGGRDTDTQYF | TGCGCCAGCAGCAAAAGCGGTGGGAGGGACACAGATACGCAGTATTTT
TRBD1 | - | TRBJ2-7 | TRBV28 | CASTLSGQDYEQYF | TGTGCCAGCACCCTGTCGGGACAGGACTACGAGCAGTACTTC
- | few | TRBJ2-7 | TRBV7-9 | CASSPPKLVIYEQYF | TGTGCCAGCAGCCCCCCCAAGCTGGTAATCTACGAGCAGTACTTC
- | - | TRBJ1-4 | TRBV18 | CASSPSSGGEKLFF | TGTGCCAGCTCACCGAGCTCCGGGGGAGAGAAACTGTTTTTT
- | - | TRBJ2-6 | TRBV7-9 | CASRNEQGRGANVLTF | TGTGCCAGCAGGAACGAACAGGGAAGAGGGGCCAACGTCCTGACTTTC
TRBD1 | - | TRBJ1-2 | TRBV27 | CASSPDPQGDGYTF | TGTGCCAGCAGTCCGGACCCTCAGGGGGACGGCTACACCTTC
- | - | TRBJ1-4 | TRBV5-6 | CASSPRRAAGEKLFF | TGTGCCAGCAGCCCGAGAAGAGCGGCAGGTGAAAAACTGTTTTTT
TRBD1 | - | TRBJ2-6 | TRBV28 | CAISPRGSGANVLTF | TGTGCCATCTCCCCCAGGGGGAGTGGGGCCAACGTCCTGACTTTC
- | - | TRBJ1-1 | TRBV2 | CASSPQGNTEAFF | TGTGCCAGCAGTCCACAGGGGAACACTGAAGCTTTCTTT
- | - | TRBJ2-7 | TRBV5-1 | CASSLVQYYEQYF | TGCGCCAGCAGCTTGGTACAGTACTACGAGCAGTACTTC
TRBD1 | few | TRBJ1-1 | TRBV29-1 | CSVGTGNTEAFF | TGCAGCGTAGGGACAGGGAACACTGAAGCTTTCTTT
TRBD2 | - | TRBJ2-1 | TRBV19 | CASDARTASGYNEQFF | TGTGCCAGTGATGCGCGGACGGCTAGCGGCTACAATGAGCAGTTCTTC
TRBD2 | - | TRBJ2-3 | TRBV9 | CASSVGAGLAGDTQYF | TGTGCCAGCAGCGTAGGGGCGGGACTAGCGGGAGATACGCAGTATTTT
TRBD1 | few | TRBJ1-1 | TRBV6-1 | CASSADRGAGNTEAFF | TGTGCCAGCAGTGCAGACAGGGGCGCAGGGAATACTGAAGCTTTCTTT
- | - | TRBJ1-5 | TRBV28 | CASSSTGRGFQPQHF | TGTGCCAGCAGTTCAACAGGGAGGGGGTTTCAGCCCCAGCATTTT
TRBD2 | - | TRBJ2-3 | TRBV5-1 | CASSFGLAVSTDTQYF | TGCGCCAGCAGCTTTGGACTAGCGGTTAGCACAGATACGCAGTATTTT
TRBD1 | once | TRBJ1-6 | TRBV2 | CASSEGTGLSPLHF | TGTGCCAGCAGTGAAGGGACAGGGCTTTCACCCCTCCACTTT
- | few | TRBJ2-6 | TRBV5-1 | CASSLQWSSGANVLTF | TGCGCCAGCAGCTTGCAGTGGAGCTCTGGGGCCAACGTCCTGACTTTC
TRBD1 | - | TRBJ2-7 | TRBV27 | CASSVITGQGYEQYF | TGTGCCAGCAGTGTTATCACCGGACAGGGCTACGAGCAGTACTTC
TRBD1 | - | TRBJ2-1 | TRBV6-5 | CASRSLTGNNEQFF | TGTGCCAGCAGATCGTTGACAGGGAACAATGAGCAGTTCTTC
- | few | TRBJ2-7 | TRBV7-9 | CASSPDRYSYEQYF | TGTGCCAGCAGCCCCGACAGGTACTCCTACGAGCAGTACTTC
- | - | TRBJ2-7 | TRBV13 | CASSVQKAYEQYF | TGTGCCAGCAGCGTGCAGAAAGCCTACGAGCAGTACTTC
- | few | TRBJ2-1 | TRBV7-2 | CASSLGRINEQFF | TGTGCCAGCAGCTTGGGGAGAATCAATGAGCAGTTCTTC
TRBD1 | - | TRBJ2-1 | TRBV28 | CASSSGQGARLSYNEQFF | TGTGCCAGCAGTTCCGGACAGGGGGCCCGACTCTCCTACAATGAGCAGTTCTTC